This T cell receptor beta chain originates from a study of CD8 T cells in ankylosing spondylitis. Study results and limitations: The study looked at matched synovial fluid samples from ankylosing spondylitis patients. Disease-linked clones were reported to be significantly enriched there. Existing reports had already noted some motif variants in reactive arthritis synovial fluid and blood.

The CDR3 length is 16 residues. Germline V gene sequence: CDR1 MGHRA, CDR2 YSYEKL. V shed 0 bases, J shed 1 base, and the junction held 4 bases outside the gene matches. TCRdb called the 5' RACE reads again in MiXCR, with one record for every CDR3 protein. Counted here are some 130,000 distinct CDR3 sequences, 5.5% to 7.5% occurring once; the ten biggest clones make up 12%. In this sample, this clonotype turned up many times. Its matching antigen is unknown. Sequencing input: blood, either unsorted or a sorted T cell fraction (not recorded which). This rearrangement joins TRBV4-1 to TRBJ1-1, with 8 bases that match TRBD1. The clonotype comes from a female donor with ankylosing spondylitis or in good health (not recorded which). The CDR3 spells CASSQDGTGTNTEAFF. The CDR3 nucleotides read TGCGCCAGCAGCCAAGATGGGACAGGAACGAACACTGAAGCTTTCTTT.